This T cell receptor (beta chain) was observed in a study of beta chain features in type 1 diabetes. Comment on this clone: Antigen specificity is unknown.

Study-wide findings and caveats: It was not settled here whether HLA type affects TCRB rearrangement. Naive, central memory and regulatory TCRB repertoires appeared more similar among patients than healthy donors. Across all four CD4+ subsets, people with type 1 diabetes showed modestly shorter TCRB CDR3s. Type 1 diabetes patients had fewer VDJ junction insertions and more deletions.

Every isolated RNA sample was fully reverse transcribed, so sequencing captured expressed TCRB transcripts. The data were produced by immunoSEQ multiplex PCR, yet TCRdb's version contains in-frame clones alone and is incomplete. This sample carries 100,000 to 150,000 clones, around 15% of them seen once, and the ten largest clones take approximately 2.5%. This TCR was recovered from a man aged 18 to 30 with type 1 diabetes. The sequencing sample was made of central memory CD4+ T cells from blood.

CDR3 bases: TGTGCCAGCAGTACAGGGGAGGCTAATGAAAAACTGTTTTTT. Its protein product is CASSTGEANEKLFF. The chain is built from TRBV28 and TRBJ1-4; TRBD1 matches 7 bases. From germline, CDR1 is MDHEN and CDR2 SYDVKM. This CDR3 has 14 amino acids. After removal of 5 bases from V and 3 bases from J, the junction contained 3 bases not matched to a gene.